These 26 T cell receptor beta chains came from one sample sequenced in a study of cytomegalovirus exposure and HLA in healthy donors. The PCR contained 60 Vbeta and 13 Jbeta primers. Here immunoSEQ multiplex PCR was the method, and the copy in TCRdb shows in-frame clones only, minus some. The table shows approximately 100,000 clones, with about 81% occurring only once. The sequenced sample consisted of PBMCs. Receptor source: a woman aged 40 to 50 in good health and CMV-seropositive.

This rearrangement joins TRBV28 to TRBJ1-1, with D possibly being TRBD1 (5 bases). Trimming pared 2 bases from V and 9 bases from J, leaving 13 bases between. This CDR3 has 13 amino acids. Germline CDR1 and CDR2: MDHEN and SYDVKM. The CDR3 loop is CASSLHPQGKAFF. The CDR3 DNA reads as TGTGCCAGCAGTTTACATCCCCAGGGAAAAGCTTTCTTT.

The chain combines TRBV13 with TRBJ2-7; 7 bases agree with TRBD2. This CDR3 has 14 amino acids. Unmatched junction bases numbered 2, after V lost 3 bases and J lost 0 bases. Germline loops: CDR1 PRHDT, CDR2 FYEKMQ (reference sequence). This CDR3 is CASSLGGISYEQYF. CDR3 coding DNA: TGTGCCAGCAGCTTGGGGGGGATCTCCTACGAGCAGTACTTC.

This clone was seen a few times. The rearrangement links TRBV7-6 to TRBJ2-1, with 8 bases aligning to TRBD2. CDR3 length equals 15 residues. The junction had 5 bases not matched to a gene; V was cut back by 1 base and J by 6 bases. Germline V lookup: CDR1 SGHVS, CDR2 FNYEAQ. CDR3 DNA: TGTGCCAGCAGCTTAGACGGGAGGGCCCTCAATGAGCAGTTCTTC. Its translation is CASSLDGRALNEQFF.

The chain links TRBV5-4 to TRBJ2-2, with 8 nucleotides matching TRBD1. The CDR3 has 16 amino acids. J lost 1 base, V lost 5 bases, and 7 bases had no gene match. CDR1 and CDR2 (germline): SGHNT, YYREEE (reference sequence). The CDR3 region is CASSFGQGVNTGELFF. DNA of the CDR3: TGTGCCAGCAGTTTCGGACAGGGAGTGAACACCGGGGAGCTGTTTTTT.

V and J are TRBV19 and TRBJ2-3; possibly TRBD1 for D (6 bases). The CDR3 runs to 14 residues. The V and J ends lost 6 bases and 3 bases respectively, with 13 bases between them. CDR1 and CDR2 from the germline V gene are LNHDA and SQIVND (reference sequence). CDR3 loop: CASRSFRGTDTQYF. The CDR3 bases are TGTGCCAGTAGATCGTTCAGGGGTACAGATACGCAGTATTTT.

V gene TRBV11-3 combines with J gene TRBJ2-5; D is possibly TRBD2 (7 bases). This CDR3 has 13 residues. V lost 6 bases and J lost 2, with 10 bases in between. In germline, CDR1 is SGHNT, CDR2 YENEEA. The CDR3 protein is CASSEGGQETQYF. The CDR3 DNA reads as TGTGCCAGCAGTGAGGGGGGGCAAGAGACCCAGTACTTC.

This clone has just a few counts. V and J are TRBV15 and TRBJ2-7; D is perhaps TRBD1 (6 bases). Deletions cut 9 bases from V and 3 bases from J, with 15 bases between. The CDR3 sequence is 13 residues long. Per the germline V gene, CDR1 is LNHNV and CDR2 is YYDKDF (reference sequence). The CDR3, as DNA: TGTGCCACAAGGACAGAAACGGGCTACGAGCAGTACTTC. Protein sequence: CATRTETGYEQYF.

The chain carries TRBV4-2 and TRBJ2-7; 13 bases match TRBD2. The CDR3 sequence is 17 residues long. Unmatched junction bases numbered 7, after V lost 0 bases and J lost 5 bases. CDR1 is LGHNA and CDR2 is YNFKEQ in the germline V gene. CDR3 loop: CASSQELGLAGDNEQYF. CDR3 DNA: TGTGCCAGCAGCCAAGAGCTAGGACTAGCGGGAGACAACGAGCAGTACTTC.

This clone showed up just a few times. The chain's CDR3 is CAISGQYMNTEAFF. Written as DNA, the CDR3 is TGTGCCATCAGTGGACAGTACATGAACACTGAAGCTTTCTTT. This chain links TRBV10-3 with TRBJ1-1, with D maybe TRBD1 (5 bases). CDR1 and CDR2 from the germline V gene are ENHRY and SYGVKD. Trimming left V 4 bases short and J 0 bases short, with 9 bases between. The CDR3 is 14 residues long.

As for this clone: One end of the junction is discordant with germline, which a read error may explain. This sequence joins TRBV7-9 and TRBJ2-7; a possible D gene is TRBD1 (6 bases). This CDR3 comprises 15 residues. Germline-derived CDR1 and CDR2 are SEHNR and FQNEAQ (reference sequence). The CDR3 DNA is TGTTCCAGCAGCTCCTATATAACAGGGAACTACGAGCAGTACTTC. It is translated as CSSSSYITGNYEQYF.

DNA of the CDR3: TGTGCCAGCAGCTTGAGAGCAGGGGGCGTCGAGACCCAGTACTTC. The encoded protein is CASSLRAGGVETQYF. This chain connects TRBV5-6 to TRBJ2-5, with 8 positions matching TRBD1. Trimming at V came to 1 base and at J to 5 bases, leaving 7 bases not matched to a gene. This CDR3 comprises 15 residues. Germline-derived CDR1 and CDR2 are SGHDT and YYEEEE. The full variable domain, with the rest looked up from reference TRBV5-6 and TRBJ2-5, is DAGVTQSPTHLIKTRGQQVTLRCSPKSGHDTVSWYQQALGQGPQFIFQYYEEEERQRGNFPDRFSGHQFPNYSSELNVNALLLGDSALYLCASSLRAGGVETQYFGPGTRLLVL.

The chain has TRBV7-2 and TRBJ2-3; perhaps TRBD2 as D (6 bases). V was pared by 0 bases and J by 6 bases, with 16 bases between. The CDR3 contains 16 residues. Germline V CDR1 and CDR2: SGHTA, FQGNSA. This CDR3 reads CASSLAGLEAGDTQYF. CDR3 sequence (DNA): TGTGCCAGCAGCTTAGCGGGACTGGAGGCGGGCGATACGCAGTATTTT.

The J gene is TRBJ2-5, the V gene TRBV27; 13 bases map to TRBD2. The CDR3 is 18 amino acids. The germline V gene has CDR1 MNHEY and CDR2 SMNVEV (reference sequence). Germline trimming cut 5 bases from V and 1 base from J; bases unmatched to any gene: 10. DNA of the CDR3: TGTGCCAGCAGTGCCCGACTAGCGGGAGGCCCGGCCCAAGAGACCCAGTACTTC. It translates to CASSARLAGGPAQETQYF.

This clone came up once. The genes are TRBV7-9 and TRBJ2-5; 12 bases match TRBD2. The CDR3 consists of 18 residues. With 8 bases clipped from V and 4 bases from J, the junction kept 17 bases outside the gene matches. CDR1 SEHNR and CDR2 FQNEAQ come from the germline V gene (reference sequence). In DNA, the CDR3 is TGTGCCAGCTATTACGGGACTAGCGGGCTCCCTACCTCAGAGACCCAGTACTTC. This translates into CASYYGTSGLPTSETQYF.

J is TRBJ1-4 and V is TRBV18, with D perhaps matching TRBD1 (5 bases). Trimming removed 3 bases from V and 6 bases from J, with 11 bases in between. The CDR3 has 14 residues. Per the germline V gene, CDR1 is KGHSH and CDR2 is LQKENI. The CDR3 is CASSPVGVDEKLFF. The CDR3 DNA sequence: TGTGCCAGCTCACCCGTAGGGGTGGATGAAAAACTGTTTTTT.

This chain joins TRBV28 and TRBJ2-5; 9 bases map to TRBD1. V dropped 5 bases and J dropped 1; count of bases not matched to a gene: 14. Germline values: CDR1 MDHEN, CDR2 SYDVKM. CDR3 length: 18 residues. The CDR3 DNA follows: TGTGCCAGCAGTACGGGACAGGGATTGGGGTGGTTCCAAGAGACCCAGTACTTC. Its translation: CASSTGQGLGWFQETQYF. The whole variable domain, remainder taken from reference TRBV28 and TRBJ2-5, is DVKVTQSSRYLVKRTGEKVFLECVQDMDHENMFWYRQDPGLGLRLIYFSYDVKMKEKGDIPEGYSVSREKKERFSLILESASTNQTSMYLCASSTGQGLGWFQETQYFGPGTRLLVL.

This clone was counted between two and nine times. The V gene is TRBV25-1, the J gene TRBJ2-1, with 10 bases aligning to TRBD1. The V segment lost 3 bases and the J segment 4 bases; nucleotides outside the gene matches: 6. In germline, CDR1 is MGHDK, CDR2 SYGVNS. The CDR3 is 16 residues long. CDR3 DNA sequence: TGTGCCAGCAGTGACCGGGACAGGGGCAGTTACAATGAGCAGTTCTTC. This codes for CASSDRDRGSYNEQFF.

This clone was seen only once. The chain combines TRBV4-1 with TRBJ2-3; 9 nucleotides line up with TRBD1. The V and J ends lost 4 bases and 14 bases, in that order; junction bases with no gene match: 22. The CDR3 has 17 amino acids. The V gene's germline CDR1 is MGHRA and CDR2 YSYEKL. The CDR3 nucleotides read TGCGCCAGCAGCCCGGTAACTAACCACGGACAGGGGTCAATCGCGTATTTT. Its protein is CASSPVTNHGQGSIAYF.

This chain uses TRBV25-1 with TRBJ1-3; D is undetermined. The CDR3 sequence is 17 residues long. V lost 0 bases to trimming and J lost 0 bases, with 12 bases between them. The germline V gene has CDR1 MGHDK and CDR2 SYGVNS. The CDR3 reads CASSEYSGPSSGNTIYF. As DNA, the CDR3 is TGTGCCAGCAGTGAATATAGCGGGCCGAGCTCTGGAAACACCATATATTTT.

This clone is deemed medium-sized. The J gene is TRBJ1-1, the V gene TRBV25-1; tentatively, D is TRBD1 (5 bases). CDR1 is MGHDK, CDR2 SYGVNS, per germline. The CDR3 is 13 amino acids. Trimming removed 2 bases at V and 3 bases at J, with 7 bases between. The DNA of the CDR3 is TGTGCCAGCAGTGAACAGGGATACACTGAAGCTTTCTTT. Translation gives CASSEQGYTEAFF.

The gene calls are TRBV9 and TRBJ2-6; weak D call: TRBD1 (5 bases). The ends were cut back, 2 bases at V and 0 bases at J, with 9 bases in the middle. The germline V gene encodes CDR1 SGDLS and CDR2 YYNGEE. The CDR3 spans 16 residues. CDR3 protein: CASSVRVNSGANVLTF. For the CDR3, the DNA is TGTGCCAGCAGCGTCAGGGTGAACTCTGGGGCCAACGTCCTGACTTTC.

The chain uses TRBV5-1 and TRBJ2-2; D possibly corresponds to TRBD2 (6 bases). CDR1 and CDR2 (germline): SGHRS, YFSETQ. V was shortened by 0 bases and J by 3 bases, with 15 bases between the two germline ends. This CDR3 comprises 17 residues. CDR3 region: CASSLVGASAYTGELFF. CDR3 bases: TGCGCCAGCAGCTTGGTAGGGGCTAGCGCTTACACCGGGGAGCTGTTTTTT.

The rearrangement uses TRBV4-2 and TRBJ2-5; possible D gene TRBD1, 6 bases. V was pared by 0 bases and J by 5 bases, with 10 bases between. This CDR3 has 14 amino acids. Germline lookup yields CDR1 LGHNA and CDR2 YNFKEQ. CDR3 in amino acids: CASSQEQGRETQYF. DNA of the CDR3: TGTGCCAGCAGCCAAGAACAGGGCCGGGAGACCCAGTACTTC.

The rearrangement joins TRBV5-1 to TRBJ2-7, with 9 bases lining up with TRBD1. J lost 0 bases, V lost 4 bases, and 2 bases had no gene match. The CDR3 consists of 14 residues. The germline gives CDR1 SGHRS, CDR2 YFSETQ. The CDR3 region is CASSGTGSSYEQYF. CDR3 coding DNA: TGCGCCAGCAGCGGGACAGGGAGCTCCTACGAGCAGTACTTC.

The chain uses TRBV5-4 and TRBJ2-1, with TRBD1 identical over 7 bases. Germline CDR1 is SGHNT and CDR2 is YYREEE (reference sequence). This CDR3 is built from 16 residues. The V gene end was trimmed by 2 bases and the J gene end by 0 bases; junction bases not matched to a gene: 5. The CDR3 sequence: CASSFGSGGSYNEQFF. The CDR3 nucleotides are TGTGCCAGCAGCTTCGGGTCAGGGGGCTCCTACAATGAGCAGTTCTTC.

This clone was observed a few times. This sequence joins TRBV27 and TRBJ1-1; 10 nucleotides line up with TRBD1. The CDR3 has 14 amino acids. V trimming: 8 bases; J trimming: 5 bases; junction bases outside the gene matches: 8. The V gene's germline CDR1 is MNHEY and CDR2 SMNVEV (reference sequence). The CDR3 loop is CASGADRGSTEAFF. In DNA form, the CDR3 reads TGTGCCAGCGGAGCGGACAGGGGGTCTACTGAAGCTTTCTTT.